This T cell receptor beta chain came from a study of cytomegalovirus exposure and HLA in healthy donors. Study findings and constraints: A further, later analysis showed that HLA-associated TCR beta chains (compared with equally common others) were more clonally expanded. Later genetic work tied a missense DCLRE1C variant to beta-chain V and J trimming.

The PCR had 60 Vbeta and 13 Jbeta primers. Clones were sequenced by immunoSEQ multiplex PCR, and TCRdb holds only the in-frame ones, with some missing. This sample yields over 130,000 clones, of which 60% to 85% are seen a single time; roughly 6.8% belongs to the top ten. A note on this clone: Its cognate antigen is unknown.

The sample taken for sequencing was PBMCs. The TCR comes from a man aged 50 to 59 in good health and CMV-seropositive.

The CDR3 loop is CASSFHGGGNEAFF. CDR3 bases: TGTGCCAGCAGTTTCCATGGGGGGGGCAATGAAGCTTTCTTT. The chain joins TRBV28 to TRBJ1-1; maybe TRBD1 (6 bases). The CDR3 is 14 amino acids. The germline V gene has CDR1 MDHEN and CDR2 SYDVKM. Trimming stripped 3 bases from V and 7 bases from J, with 15 bases between.